Listed below are T cell receptor beta chains from one sample, sequenced in a study of low-dose radiotherapy and immunotherapy resistance in tumors. TCRdb analysed the reads with MiXCR anew, one entry per CDR3 protein. The sample has about 44,000 distinct CDR3 sequences, around a quarter seen once; the top ten hold 10%. The sample here was PBMCs, taken after low-dose radiotherapy plus immunotherapy. The receptors were gathered from a male donor with prostate cancer. The CDR3 runs from the conserved cysteine through the conserved F or W. The order of the fields is D gene, clone size, J gene, V gene, CDR3 protein, CDR3 DNA. D genes are given only for firm matches. Expanded clones are given a class, and other clones once, few, many or no size at all.

TRBD2 many TRBJ2-7 TRBV6-6 CASSYSLAGGNEQYF TGTGCCAGCAGTTACTCGCTAGCGGGAGGAAATGAGCAGTACTTC
TRBD1 once TRBJ1-3 TRBV24-1 CATSDPQGAPRKGNTIYF TGTGCCACCAGTGATCCGCAGGGGGCCCCCCGCAAAGGAAACACCATATATTTT
TRBD2 many TRBJ2-3 TRBV6-1 CASSETGAGRGGADTQYF TGTGCCAGCAGTGAAACTGGCGCGGGGCGGGGGGGGGCAGATACGCAGTATTTT
- many TRBJ2-7 TRBV20-1 CSAYSGTPYEQYF TGCAGTGCTTACTCCGGGACACCCTACGAGCAGTACTTC
- many TRBJ2-3 TRBV19 CASSATDTDTQYF TGTGCCAGTAGTGCGACGGACACAGATACGCAGTATTTT
- - TRBJ1-2 TRBV20-1 CSVPGSGSYGYTF TGCAGTGTACCGGGGTCGGGGTCCTATGGCTACACCTTC
- - TRBJ2-7 TRBV6-5 CASSYRDGHEQYF TGTGCCAGCAGTTACCGAGACGGCCACGAGCAGTACTTC
- - TRBJ1-2 TRBV9 CASSPYGTGNNYGYTF TGTGCCAGCAGCCCCTACGGGACGGGGAATAACTATGGCTACACCTTC
- many TRBJ2-2 TRBV29-1 CSANREMNTGELFF TGCAGCGCAAACAGGGAGATGAACACCGGGGAGCTGTTTTTT
TRBD1 many TRBJ2-6 TRBV5-1 CASSDRAGGANVLTF TGCGCCAGTTCGGACAGGGCCGGTGGGGCCAACGTCCTGACTTTC
TRBD2 many TRBJ2-1 TRBV7-9 CASSLASGRAHGNEQFF TGTGCCAGCAGCTTGGCTAGCGGGAGGGCCCACGGCAATGAGCAGTTCTTC
- many TRBJ2-3 TRBV28 CASRLAGTPDTDTQYF TGTGCCAGCAGGCTAGCCGGGACACCCGACACAGATACGCAGTATTTT
- - TRBJ2-3 TRBV6-4 CASSPGTTTDTQYF TGTGCCAGCAGCCCCGGGACGACCACAGATACGCAGTATTTT
TRBD2 many TRBJ2-7 TRBV3-1 CASSQLTGGSSYEQYF TGTGCCAGCAGCCAACTTACGGGGGGGAGCTCCTACGAGCAGTACTTC
TRBD1 - TRBJ2-1 TRBV7-9 CASSPQGTGLYNEQFF TGTGCCAGCAGCCCTCAAGGGACAGGGCTATACAATGAGCAGTTCTTC
- many TRBJ2-3 TRBV29-1 CSVEVRGDTQYF TGCAGCGTTGAAGTACGAGGAGATACGCAGTATTTT
- many TRBJ2-2 TRBV2 CASSARGQYTGELFF TGTGCCAGTAGCGCCAGGGGTCAGTACACCGGGGAGCTGTTTTTT
TRBD1 many TRBJ1-2 TRBV28 CASSLPKGARGYTF TGTGCCAGCAGCCTACCTAAGGGGGCCAGAGGCTACACCTTC
TRBD1 - TRBJ1-6 TRBV5-4 CASSRGQGDVSPLHF TGTGCCAGCAGCCGGGGACAGGGGGATGTTTCACCCCTCCACTTT